This T cell receptor beta chain was recorded in a study of read filtering for tumor transcriptome and immune sequencing. Study-level results: Dropping single-read clonotypes raised IR-seq and RNA-seq shared-clonotype correlation.

This library used roughly 400 ng RNA and molecular barcoded adaptors spanning alpha/delta and beta/gamma chains. TCRdb reprocessed the reads via MiXCR and lists one record per CDR3 protein. The data show approximately 150,000 distinct CDR3 sequences, about 13% seen once. Germline lookup yields CDR1 SNHLY and CDR2 FYNNEI. This CDR3 region has 16 residues. The J segment lost 6 bases and the V segment lost 6 bases, leaving 14 bases of the junction unmatched. This clonotype showed up many times. Antigen specificity is unknown. This TCR derives from a donor over 35 with multiple myeloma. Sequenced input: a population of CD138-negative cells sorted from bone marrow. The gene calls are TRBV2 and TRBJ2-1; TRBD1 aligns across 7 bases. For the CDR3, the DNA is TGTGCCAGCAGCCTAGAACTCGGGGCAGGGGGCAATGAGCAGTTCTTC. Protein sequence: CASSLELGAGGNEQFF.